Below are 8 T cell receptor beta chains sequenced from a single sample in a study of spatial heterogeneity in lung cancer. TCRdb itself ran the 5' RACE reads through MiXCR, one entry per CDR3 protein. The sample has some 100,000 distinct CDR3 sequences; around 12% are singletons. Described time point: sample taken at primary tumor resection. The sequencing here drew on PBMCs, taken at surgery. These receptors originate from a male donor with early-stage non-small cell lung cancer.

This clonotype was detected many times. V usage is TRBV2 and J usage is TRBJ2-1; D perhaps matches TRBD2 (6 bases). Per germline, CDR1 SNHLY and CDR2 FYNNEI. The germline V and J ends were trimmed by 10 bases and 1 base, with 11 bases remaining between them. This CDR3 is built from 13 residues. The CDR3 loop is CATQGGSYNEQFF. The CDR3 DNA sequence: TGTGCCACCCAGGGAGGTTCCTACAATGAGCAGTTCTTC.

This chain joins TRBV7-2 and TRBJ2-4, with a possible D match to TRBD2 (5 bases). CDR3 size: 16 residues. Trimming cost V 3 bases and J 0 bases, with 12 bases left between them. CDR1 is SGHTA, CDR2 FQGNSA, per germline. CDR3 sequence (DNA): TGTGCCAGCAGCTTTTTTAGAGGGTTAGCCAAAAACATTCAGTACTTC. Translation gives CASSFFRGLAKNIQYF.

The sample holds many counts of this clonotype. The V call is TRBV5-5, the J call TRBJ1-1; perhaps TRBD1 as D (6 bases). The V end lost 2 bases, the J end lost 0 bases, and 14 bases lay between the germline ends. The CDR3 totals 16 residues. Germline lookup yields CDR1 SGHKS and CDR2 YYEKEE (reference sequence). CDR3 DNA: TGTGCCAGCAGCTTCAGGGGTGACACCTTGAACACTGAAGCTTTCTTT. Translating it yields CASSFRGDTLNTEAFF.

The gene calls are TRBV15 and TRBJ2-1; a weak D match, TRBD1 (8 bases). Trimming took 0 bases from V and 0 from J, leaving 21 bases between them. Per germline, CDR1 LNHNV and CDR2 YYDKDF (reference sequence). The CDR3 runs to 20 residues. In DNA, the CDR3 is TGTGCCACCAGCAGAGATGGGGCTTGGACAGGGAGGGCCTCCTACAATGAGCAGTTCTTC. Amino acids: CATSRDGAWTGRASYNEQFF.

This clonotype was detected a few times. The chain is built from TRBV3-1 and TRBJ2-3; D is uncertain. Trimming took off 2 bases at V and 0 bases at J, with 6 bases between the two ends. The CDR3 length is 14 residues. Germline CDR1 reads LGHDT; CDR2 reads YNNKEL (reference sequence). For the CDR3, the DNA is TGTGCCAGCAGCCAACAGCTAAGCACAGATACGCAGTATTTT. Its translation: CASSQQLSTDTQYF.

On this clonotype itself: At one of its ends the junction is not consistent with the germline gene, which may arise from a read error. The gene calls are TRBV5-4 and TRBJ2-4; weak D call: TRBD2 (6 bases). Looked up from germline, CDR1 is SGHNT and CDR2 is YYREEE (reference sequence). The CDR3 has 15 amino acids. In DNA form, the CDR3 reads TGTACCAGCAGCTTGGACGGGAGTTCCAAAAACATTCAGTACTTC. Translating it yields CTSSLDGSSKNIQYF.

This clonotype was detected a few times. This chain connects TRBV5-1 to TRBJ2-2; D not certain. CDR1 and CDR2 (germline): SGHRS, YFSETQ. This CDR3 comprises 16 residues. V shed 4 bases and J shed 6 bases, with 19 bases lying between them. Here the CDR3 reads CASSPRQKGSAGELFF. The CDR3 DNA is TGCGCCAGCAGCCCGAGGCAGAAGGGATCGGCCGGGGAGCTGTTTTTT.

The chain combines TRBV5-1 with TRBJ1-1; D gene unclear. The germline V and J ends were trimmed by 0 bases and 6 bases, with 9 bases remaining between them. Looked up from germline, CDR1 is SGHRS and CDR2 is YFSETQ. The CDR3 is 13 amino acids. The CDR3 sequence is CASSLAAESEAFF. CDR3 nucleotide sequence: TGCGCCAGCAGCTTGGCGGCAGAGTCTGAAGCTTTCTTT.